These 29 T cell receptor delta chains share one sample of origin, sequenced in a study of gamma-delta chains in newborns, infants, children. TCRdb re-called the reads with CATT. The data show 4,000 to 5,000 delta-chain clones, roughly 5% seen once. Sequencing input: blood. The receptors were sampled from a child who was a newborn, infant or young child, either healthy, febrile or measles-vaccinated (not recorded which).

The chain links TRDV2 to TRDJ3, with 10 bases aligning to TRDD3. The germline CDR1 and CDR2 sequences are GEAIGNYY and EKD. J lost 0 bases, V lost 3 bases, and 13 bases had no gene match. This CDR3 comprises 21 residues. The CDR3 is CACDRILLGDPSSWDTRQMFF. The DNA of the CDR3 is TGTGCCTGTGACCGGATTTTACTGGGGGATCCAAGCTCCTGGGACACCCGACAGATGTTTTTC.

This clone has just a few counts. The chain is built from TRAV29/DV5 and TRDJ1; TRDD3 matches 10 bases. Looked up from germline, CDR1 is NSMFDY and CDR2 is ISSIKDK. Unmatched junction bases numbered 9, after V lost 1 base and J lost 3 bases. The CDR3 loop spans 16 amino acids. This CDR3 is CAASLNGGYPSDKLIF. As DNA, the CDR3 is TGTGCAGCAAGCTTAAATGGGGGATACCCTTCCGATAAACTCATCTTT.

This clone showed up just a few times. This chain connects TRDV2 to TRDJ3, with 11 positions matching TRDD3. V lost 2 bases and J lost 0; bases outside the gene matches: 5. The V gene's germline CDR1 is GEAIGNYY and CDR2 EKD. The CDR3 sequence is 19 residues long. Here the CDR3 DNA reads TGTGCCTGTGACAAATACTGGGGGATAAGCTCCTGGGACACCCGACAGATGTTTTTC. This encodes CACDKYWGISSWDTRQMFF.

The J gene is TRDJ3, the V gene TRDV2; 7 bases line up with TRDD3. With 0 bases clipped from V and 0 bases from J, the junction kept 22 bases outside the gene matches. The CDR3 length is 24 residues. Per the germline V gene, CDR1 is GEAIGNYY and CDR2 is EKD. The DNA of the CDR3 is TGTGCCTGTGACACCGTGCCTCGAGTGGGGATAGGGCAACCAAGCTCCTGGGACACCCGACAGATGTTTTTC. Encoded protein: CACDTVPRVGIGQPSSWDTRQMFF.

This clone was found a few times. The CDR3 sequence: CALGESGFPGYYPSLTAQLFF. In DNA, the CDR3 is TGTGCTCTTGGGGAATCCGGATTTCCTGGGTACTACCCTTCCTTGACAGCACAACTCTTCTTT. The chain recombines TRDV1 with TRDJ2; tentative D call: TRDD2 (6 bases). This CDR3 has 21 amino acids. V was cut by 2 bases and J by 2 bases, with 27 bases left in between. Germline V lookup: CDR1 TSWWSYY, CDR2 QGS.

The CDR3 DNA reads as TGTGCTCTTGGGGTGCTTCCTATCGTACTGGGGACTGTCACCGATAAACTCATCTTT. It specifies CALGVLPIVLGTVTDKLIF. Although no V gene was called, TRDJ1 is the J gene; TRDD3, the table's D call, lacks a check against the DNA. This CDR3 has 19 amino acids.

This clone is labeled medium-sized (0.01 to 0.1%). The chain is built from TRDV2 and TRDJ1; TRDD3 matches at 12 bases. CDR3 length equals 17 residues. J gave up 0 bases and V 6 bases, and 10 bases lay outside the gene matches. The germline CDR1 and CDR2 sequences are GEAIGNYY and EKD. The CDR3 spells CACFLLGDTLNTDKLIF. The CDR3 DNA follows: TGTGCCTGTTTTCTCCTGGGGGATACGCTAAACACCGATAAACTCATCTTT.

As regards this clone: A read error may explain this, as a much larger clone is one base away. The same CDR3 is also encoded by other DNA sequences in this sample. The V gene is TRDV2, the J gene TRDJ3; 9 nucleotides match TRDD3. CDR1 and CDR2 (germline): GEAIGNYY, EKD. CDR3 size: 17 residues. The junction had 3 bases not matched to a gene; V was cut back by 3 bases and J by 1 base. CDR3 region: CACDRTGGSWDTRQMFF. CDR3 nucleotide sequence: TGTGCCTGTGACCGCACTGGGGGATCCTGGGACACCCGACAGATGTTTTTC.

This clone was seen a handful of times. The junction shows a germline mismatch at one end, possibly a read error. DNA for the CDR3: TGTGCCTGTGACTTTCTGAGCTCCTGGAACACCCGACAGATGTTTTTC. It yields the protein CACDFLSSWNTRQMFF. The rearrangement uses TRDV2 and TRDJ3, with D uncertain. Germline CDR1 GEAIGNYY, CDR2 EKD. The CDR3 consists of 16 residues.

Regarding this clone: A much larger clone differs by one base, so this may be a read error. CDR3 sequence: CACDVLGDPYADKLIF. Here the CDR3 DNA reads TGTGCCTGTGACGTACTGGGGGATCCGTACGCCGATAAACTCATCTTT. The V gene is TRDV2, the J gene TRDJ1, with TRDD3 identical over 10 bases. Germline V CDR1 and CDR2: GEAIGNYY, EKD. This CDR3 region has 16 residues. V gave up 3 bases and J gave up 3 bases; unmatched junction bases: 9.

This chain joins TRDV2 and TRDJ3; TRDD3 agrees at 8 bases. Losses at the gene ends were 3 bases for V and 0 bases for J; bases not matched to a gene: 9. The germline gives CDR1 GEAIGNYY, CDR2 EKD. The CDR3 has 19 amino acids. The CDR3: CACDATGGQSSWDTRQMFF. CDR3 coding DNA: TGTGCCTGTGACGCGACTGGGGGCCAGAGCTCCTGGGACACCCGACAGATGTTTTTC.

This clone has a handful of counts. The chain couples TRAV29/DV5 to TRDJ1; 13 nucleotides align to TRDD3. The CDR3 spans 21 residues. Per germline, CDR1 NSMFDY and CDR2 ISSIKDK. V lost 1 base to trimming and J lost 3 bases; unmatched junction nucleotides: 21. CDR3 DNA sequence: TGTGCAGCAAGCAGGCCTTCCTCATACTGGGGGATACGCGGAATTTCCGATAAACTCATCTTT. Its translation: CAASRPSSYWGIRGISDKLIF. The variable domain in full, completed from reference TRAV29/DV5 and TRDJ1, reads DQQVKQNSPSLSVQEGRISILNCDYTNSMFDYFLWYKKYPAEGPTFLISISSIKDKNEDGRFTVFLNKSAKHLSLHIVPSQPGDSAVYFCAASRPSSYWGIRGISDKLIFGKGTRVTVEP.

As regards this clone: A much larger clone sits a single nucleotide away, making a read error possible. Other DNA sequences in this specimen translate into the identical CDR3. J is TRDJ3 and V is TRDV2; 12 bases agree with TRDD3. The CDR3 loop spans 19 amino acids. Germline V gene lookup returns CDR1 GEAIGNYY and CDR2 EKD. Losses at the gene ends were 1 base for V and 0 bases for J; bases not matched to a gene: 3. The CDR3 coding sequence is TGTGCCTGTGACACTGTACTGGGGGATACCTCCTGGGACACCCGACAGATGTTTTTC. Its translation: CACDTVLGDTSWDTRQMFF.

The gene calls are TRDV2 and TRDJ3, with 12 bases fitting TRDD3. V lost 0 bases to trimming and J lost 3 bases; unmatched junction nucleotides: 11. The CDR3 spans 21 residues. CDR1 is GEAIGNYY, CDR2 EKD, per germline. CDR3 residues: CACDTVWVLGDTSWDTRQMFF. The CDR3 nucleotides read TGTGCCTGTGACACCGTTTGGGTACTGGGGGATACAAGCTGGGACACCCGACAGATGTTTTTC.

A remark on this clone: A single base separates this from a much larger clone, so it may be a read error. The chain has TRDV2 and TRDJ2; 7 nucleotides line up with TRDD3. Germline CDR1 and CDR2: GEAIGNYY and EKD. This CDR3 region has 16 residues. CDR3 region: CARDTVGWGLTAQLFF. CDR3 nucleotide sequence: TGTGCCCGTGACACCGTAGGCTGGGGGCTGACAGCACAACTCTTCTTT.

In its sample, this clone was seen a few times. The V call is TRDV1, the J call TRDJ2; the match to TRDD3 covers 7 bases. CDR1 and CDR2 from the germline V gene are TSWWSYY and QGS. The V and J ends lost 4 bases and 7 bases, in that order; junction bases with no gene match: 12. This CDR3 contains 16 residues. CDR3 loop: CALGASGGRYKAQLFF. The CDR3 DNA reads TGTGCTCTTGGGGCCTCTGGGGGTCGTTATAAAGCACAACTCTTCTTT.

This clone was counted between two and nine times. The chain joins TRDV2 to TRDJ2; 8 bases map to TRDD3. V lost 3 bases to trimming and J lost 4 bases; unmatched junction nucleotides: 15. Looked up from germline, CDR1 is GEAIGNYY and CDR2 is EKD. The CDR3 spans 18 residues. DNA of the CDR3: TGTGCCTGTGACTTCCGTACTGGGGGGCATACCCCGACAGCACAACTCTTCTTT. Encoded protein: CACDFRTGGHTPTAQLFF.

The CDR3 region is CACDPIPISTGGYRYTDKLIF. For the CDR3, the DNA is TGTGCCTGTGACCCCATACCGATCTCTACTGGGGGATACCGGTACACCGATAAACTCATCTTT. This chain joins TRDV2 and TRDJ1; 12 bases align to TRDD3. Germline V gives CDR1 GEAIGNYY, CDR2 EKD. This CDR3 contains 21 residues. V was pared by 3 bases and J by 0 bases, with 19 bases of the junction left unmatched.

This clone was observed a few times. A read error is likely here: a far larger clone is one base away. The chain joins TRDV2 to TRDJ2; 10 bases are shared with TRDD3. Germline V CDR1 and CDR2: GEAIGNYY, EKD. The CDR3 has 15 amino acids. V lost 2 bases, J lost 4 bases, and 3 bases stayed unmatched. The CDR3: CACDILGDSTAQLFF. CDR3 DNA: TGTGCCTGTGACATACTGGGGGATTCGACAGCACAACTCTTCTTT.

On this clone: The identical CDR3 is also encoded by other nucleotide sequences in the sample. CDR3 DNA: TGTGCCTGCGACCCCGTGGGCACCGATAAACTCATCTTT. It specifies CACDPVGTDKLIF. The chain couples TRDV2 to TRDJ1; D unclear. V gave up 7 bases and J gave up 1 base, with 12 bases separating them. Germline CDR1 and CDR2: GEAIGNYY and EKD. The CDR3 length is 13 residues.

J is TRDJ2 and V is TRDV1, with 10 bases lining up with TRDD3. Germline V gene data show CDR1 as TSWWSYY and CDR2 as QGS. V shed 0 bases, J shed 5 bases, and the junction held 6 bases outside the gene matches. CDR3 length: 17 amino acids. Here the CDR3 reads CALGELGLLGDTAQLFF. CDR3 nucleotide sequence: TGTGCTCTTGGGGAACTTGGGTTACTGGGGGATACAGCACAACTCTTCTTT.

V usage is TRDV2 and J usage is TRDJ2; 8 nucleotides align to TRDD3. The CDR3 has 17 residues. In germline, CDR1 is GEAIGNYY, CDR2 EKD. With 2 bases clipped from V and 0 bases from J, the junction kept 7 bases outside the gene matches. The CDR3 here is CACDKLGGPSLTAQLFF. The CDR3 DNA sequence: TGTGCCTGTGACAAACTGGGGGGCCCTTCTTTGACAGCACAACTCTTCTTT.

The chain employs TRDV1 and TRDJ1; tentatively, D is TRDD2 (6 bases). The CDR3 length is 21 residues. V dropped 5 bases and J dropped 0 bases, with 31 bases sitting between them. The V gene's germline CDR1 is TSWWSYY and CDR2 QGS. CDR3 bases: TGTGCTCTTGGGAGCGCACTTCCTTCGGGGCTTCAACCCTCGTACACCGATAAACTCATCTTT. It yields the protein CALGSALPSGLQPSYTDKLIF.

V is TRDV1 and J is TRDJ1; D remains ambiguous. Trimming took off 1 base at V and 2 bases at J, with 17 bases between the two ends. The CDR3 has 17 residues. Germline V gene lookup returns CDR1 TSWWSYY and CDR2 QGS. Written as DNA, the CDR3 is TGTGCTCTTGGGGAACACTATTCTCCCCAGTATACCGATAAACTCATCTTT. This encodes CALGEHYSPQYTDKLIF.

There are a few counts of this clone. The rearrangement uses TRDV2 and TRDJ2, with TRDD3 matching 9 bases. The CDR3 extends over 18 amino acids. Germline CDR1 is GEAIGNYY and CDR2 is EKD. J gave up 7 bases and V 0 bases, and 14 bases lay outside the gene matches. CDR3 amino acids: CACDTISPGDTPRAQLFF. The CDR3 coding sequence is TGTGCCTGTGACACCATTTCACCGGGGGATACCCCGAGAGCACAACTCTTCTTT.

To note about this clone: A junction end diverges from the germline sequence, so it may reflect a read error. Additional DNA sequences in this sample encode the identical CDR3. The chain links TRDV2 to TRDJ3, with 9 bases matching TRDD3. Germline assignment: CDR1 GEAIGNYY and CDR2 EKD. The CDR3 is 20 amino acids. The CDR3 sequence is CACDTWGINYHSWDTRQMFF. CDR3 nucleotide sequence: TGTGCCTGTGACACATGGGGGATAAACTATCACTCCTGGGACACCCGGCAGATGTTTTTC.

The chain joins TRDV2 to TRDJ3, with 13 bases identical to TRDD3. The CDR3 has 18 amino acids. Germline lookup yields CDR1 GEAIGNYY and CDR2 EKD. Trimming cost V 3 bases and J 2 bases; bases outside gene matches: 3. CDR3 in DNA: TGTGCCTGTGACGCACTGGGGGATACGACCTGGGACACCCGACAGATGTTTTTC. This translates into CACDALGDTTWDTRQMFF.

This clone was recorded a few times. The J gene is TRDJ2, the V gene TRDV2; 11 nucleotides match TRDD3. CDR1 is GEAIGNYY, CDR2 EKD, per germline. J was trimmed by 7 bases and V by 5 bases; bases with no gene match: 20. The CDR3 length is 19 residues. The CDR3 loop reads CACVKQGIGGYDFGAQLFF. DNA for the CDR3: TGTGCCTGTGTCAAACAAGGGATTGGGGGATACGATTTTGGAGCACAACTCTTCTTT.

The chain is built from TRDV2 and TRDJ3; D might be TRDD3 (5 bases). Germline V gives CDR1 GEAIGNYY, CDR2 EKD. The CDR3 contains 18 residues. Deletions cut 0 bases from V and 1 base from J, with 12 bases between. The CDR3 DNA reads TGTGCCTGTGACACCGCGGGATCCCGGTCCTGGGACACCCGACAGATGTTTTTC. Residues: CACDTAGSRSWDTRQMFF.